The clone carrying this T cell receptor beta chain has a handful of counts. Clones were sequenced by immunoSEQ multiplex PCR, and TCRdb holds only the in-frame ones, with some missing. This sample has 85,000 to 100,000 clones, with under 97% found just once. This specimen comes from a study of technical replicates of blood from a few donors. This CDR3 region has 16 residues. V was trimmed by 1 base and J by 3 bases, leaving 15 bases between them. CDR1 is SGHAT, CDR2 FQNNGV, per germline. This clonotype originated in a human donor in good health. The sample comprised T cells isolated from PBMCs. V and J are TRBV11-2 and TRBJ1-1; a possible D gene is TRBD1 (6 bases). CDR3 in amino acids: CASSLVARGLHTEAFF. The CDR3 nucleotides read TGTGCCAGCAGCTTAGTCGCCAGGGGTTTACACACTGAAGCTTTCTTT.